A selection of T cell receptor beta chains follows, all from one sample in a study of spatial heterogeneity in lung cancer. TCRdb re-called the 5' RACE reads with MiXCR, one entry per CDR3 protein. The sample carries around 45,000 distinct CDR3 sequences, 20% to 25% recorded once. The sequencing used PBMCs, collected at follow-up. The receptors were sampled from a female donor with early-stage non-small cell lung cancer. CDR3s include the opening cysteine and the closing phenylalanine or tryptophan. Fields, in order: D gene, clone size, V gene, CDR3 length, J gene, CDR3 protein, CDR3 DNA. The D gene is left open where the match is weak. Part of the rows lack a size; the others show once, few, many or a class for expanded clones.

.	once	TRBV5-1	14	TRBJ1-1	CASSLFGLNTEAFF	TGCGCCAGCAGCCTATTTGGCCTGAACACTGAAGCTTTCTTT
.	few	TRBV7-2	13	TRBJ1-6	CASSLVGNSPLHF	TGTGCCAGCAGCTTAGTGGGAAATTCACCCCTCCACTTT
TRBD1	.	TRBV7-9	13	TRBJ1-1	CASSSQGQAEAFF	TGTGCCAGCAGCTCACAGGGGCAGGCTGAAGCTTTCTTT
.	few	TRBV21-1	14	TRBJ2-7	CASPERVCPYEQYF	TGTGCCAGCCCCGAGAGGGTGTGTCCCTACGAGCAGTACTTC
.	few	TRBV18	15	TRBJ2-5	CASSPPGSSKQTQYF	TGTGCCAGCTCACCCCCCGGATCCTCCAAGCAGACCCAGTACTTC
TRBD2	few	TRBV5-4	15	TRBJ2-1	CASSLYSGGNNEQFF	TGTGCCAGCAGCTTGTATAGCGGGGGGAACAATGAGCAGTTCTTC
TRBD1	.	TRBV7-9	16	TRBJ2-1	CASSGITGTGNNEQFF	TGTGCCAGCAGCGGAATTACCGGGACAGGCAACAATGAGCAGTTCTTC
TRBD1	.	TRBV11-2	13	TRBJ1-1	CASSLGTGLNAFF	TGTGCCAGCAGCTTAGGGACAGGGTTGAATGCTTTCTTT
.	.	TRBV6-2/TRBV6-3	13	TRBJ2-5	CASSRDYKETQYF	TGTGCCAGCAGTCGAGACTACAAAGAGACCCAGTACTTC
.	.	TRBV2	13	TRBJ1-1	CASSLTVNTEAFF	TGTGCCAGCAGTTTGACTGTGAACACTGAAGCTTTCTTT
.	once	TRBV5-6	14	TRBJ1-5	CASSLGQSNQPQHF	TGTGCCAGCAGCTTGGGACAAAGCAATCAGCCCCAGCATTTT
TRBD2	few	TRBV5-1	14	TRBJ2-5	CASSLSGLTQTQYF	TGCGCCAGCAGCCTTTCGGGACTAACCCAGACCCAGTACTTC
TRBD2	few	TRBV11-3	15	TRBJ2-1	CASSFGGGRRNEQFF	TGTGCCAGCAGCTTCGGCGGGGGGAGAAGGAATGAGCAGTTCTTC
.	.	TRBV12-3/TRBV12-4	15	TRBJ1-1	CASSPASGTYTEAFF	TGTGCCAGCAGTCCAGCTTCGGGCACCTACACTGAAGCTTTCTTT
.	.	TRBV5-1	16	TRBJ1-3	CASSLASGISGNTIYF	TGCGCCAGCAGCTTGGCTTCAGGGATATCTGGAAACACCATATATTTT
.	many	TRBV20-1	16	TRBJ2-7	CSAREPPGRSSYEQYF	TGCAGTGCTAGAGAACCCCCGGGACGGAGCTCCTACGAGCAGTACTTC
TRBD1	.	TRBV10-3	12	TRBJ1-2	CATRQGLYGYTF	TGTGCCACCCGACAGGGCCTCTATGGCTACACCTTC